Below, 5 T cell receptor beta chains from the same sample are listed, as sequenced in a study of T-cell memory formation after mild COVID-19. Via MiXCR, TCRdb re-called the 5' RACE reads, giving one row per CDR3 protein. The repertoire has about 360,000 distinct CDR3 sequences, approximately 15% of them found once; the top ten carry about 22%. The sequencing sample was made of PBMCs or a T cell subset sorted from them (not recorded which). These receptors were collected from a man between 18 and 35 years old who had mild COVID-19 (a few samples of this study predate the infection). Cell type and time point are not known.

This clonotype showed up just a few times. This chain connects TRBV18 to TRBJ1-4; 9 bases match TRBD1. CDR1 and CDR2 from the germline V gene are KGHSH and LQKENI. The CDR3 runs to 20 residues. The J segment lost 0 bases and the V segment lost 6 bases, leaving 17 bases of the junction unmatched. The CDR3 DNA follows: TGTGCCAGCTCTCTTACCGGGACAGGGATTTATGTCTCAACTAATGAAAAACTGTTTTTT. Encoded protein: CASSLTGTGIYVSTNEKLFF.

The table lists this clonotype with a few counts. The DNA of the CDR3 is TGTGCCAGCTACCCGGGACAGATGAACACTGAAGCTTTCTTT. Its protein product is CASYPGQMNTEAFF. V gene TRBV28 combines with J gene TRBJ1-1; TRBD1 matches 7 bases. The CDR3 extends over 14 amino acids. CDR1 is MDHEN and CDR2 is SYDVKM in the germline V gene. After removal of 8 bases from V and 0 bases from J, the junction contained 6 bases not matched to a gene.

The genes are TRBV9 and TRBJ2-5, with a weak D call TRBD2 (7 bases). V gave up 3 bases and J gave up 3 bases, with 15 bases separating them. The germline V gene has CDR1 SGDLS and CDR2 YYNGEE. The CDR3 covers 15 residues. CDR3 sequence: CASSGTRGGEETQYF. The CDR3 nucleotides are TGTGCCAGCAGCGGAACAAGGGGGGGGGAAGAGACCCAGTACTTC.

The genes are TRBV4-3 and TRBJ2-3, with TRBD2 matching 10 bases. There are 18 residues in the CDR3. The germline V gene encodes CDR1 LGHNA and CDR2 YSLEER. V lost 3 bases to trimming and J lost 3 bases; unmatched junction nucleotides: 12. The CDR3 spells CASSQGSGGVLSTDTQYF. In DNA, the CDR3 is TGCGCCAGCAGCCAGGGGAGCGGGGGGGTTTTAAGTACAGATACGCAGTATTTT.

The V call is TRBV20-1, the J call TRBJ2-1; 11 bases fit TRBD2. The V gene's germline CDR1 is DFQATT and CDR2 SNEGSKA (reference sequence). This CDR3 region has 16 residues. Germline trimming cut 1 base from V and 10 bases from J; bases unmatched to any gene: 12. The CDR3 here is CSARAHTGLAATEQFF. The CDR3 bases are TGCAGTGCTAGAGCCCACACGGGACTAGCGGCGACAGAGCAGTTCTTC.